What follows are 19 T cell receptor beta chains derived from one specimen sequenced in a study of blood T cell dynamics during melanoma immunotherapy. Only in-frame clones appear in the TCRdb table, and some are missing; sequencing was by immunoSEQ multiplex PCR. There are roughly 10,000 clones in the sample; approximately 90% occur only once, and 7.4% lies in the top ten. As to time point: pre-treatment baseline. Sequencing was performed on blood, taken from a patient treated with checkpoint blockade. Every receptor here comes from a human donor with melanoma.

This chain links TRBV19 with TRBJ1-5; D is possibly TRBD1 (6 bases). This CDR3 has 15 residues. Germline V CDR1 and CDR2: LNHDA, SQIVND (reference sequence). The ends were cut back, 6 bases at V and 2 bases at J, with 14 bases in the middle. This chain's CDR3 is CASSPRGQGNQPQHF. CDR3 bases: TGTGCCAGTAGCCCCCGGGGGCAGGGCAATCAGCCCCAGCATTTT.

As to this clone: Germline and junction disagree at one end, which may indicate a read error. This rearrangement joins TRBV7-7 to TRBJ2-5; D is undetermined. Germline assignment: CDR1 SSHAT and CDR2 FNYEAQ (reference sequence). CDR3 length equals 13 residues. The CDR3 sequence: CASSQNLQETQYF. CDR3 sequence (DNA): TGTGCTAGCAGCCAGAACCTCCAAGAGACCCAGTACTTC.

This chain joins TRBV28 and TRBJ1-5; no clear D gene. Germline CDR1 reads MDHEN; CDR2 reads SYDVKM. Trimming took off 2 bases at V and 2 bases at J, with 13 bases between the two ends. The CDR3 runs to 16 residues. The CDR3 is CASSLPSLPRNQPQHF. DNA for the CDR3: TGTGCCAGCAGTTTACCCAGCCTTCCGCGCAATCAGCCCCAGCATTTT.

V usage is TRBV5-1 and J usage is TRBJ2-2; 9 nucleotides line up with TRBD1. The CDR3 covers 14 residues. CDR1 is SGHRS, CDR2 YFSETQ, per germline. The junction had 5 bases not matched to a gene; V was cut back by 6 bases and J by 5 bases. The CDR3, as DNA: TGCGCCAGCACCGGGACAGGGTTTACCGGGGAGCTGTTTTTT. The encoded protein is CASTGTGFTGELFF.

V is TRBV2 and J is TRBJ2-2, with D unresolved. Trimming took off 7 bases at V and 6 bases at J, with 9 bases between the two ends. Germline CDR1 SNHLY, CDR2 FYNNEI. This CDR3 is 12 amino acids long. CDR3 DNA sequence: TGTGCCAGCAATAAAGTCCCCGGGGAGCTGTTTTTT. Its translation is CASNKVPGELFF.

V is TRBV7-6 and J is TRBJ2-3, with TRBD2 matching 12 bases. V lost 5 bases, J lost 3 bases, and 6 bases stayed unmatched. From germline, CDR1 is SGHVS and CDR2 FNYEAQ. CDR3 size: 16 residues. The CDR3 is CASSGRLAGVTDTQYF. CDR3 nucleotides: TGTGCCAGCAGCGGCCGACTAGCGGGAGTAACAGATACGCAGTATTTT. The full variable domain, in which reference TRBV7-6 and TRBJ2-3 provide the parts outside the CDR3, is GAGVSQSPRYKVTKRGQDVALRCDPISGHVSLYWYRQALGQGPEFLTYFNYEAQQDKSGLPNDRFSAERPEGSISTLTIQRTEQRDSAMYRCASSGRLAGVTDTQYFGPGTRLTVL.

The DNA for the CDR3 is TGTGCCAGCACCGTAGCTCTGAACACTGAAGCTTTCTTT. Translation: CASTVALNTEAFF. The chain uses TRBV28 and TRBJ1-1; D remains unclear. The CDR3 consists of 13 residues. V was pared by 7 bases and J by 0 bases, with 9 bases between. CDR1 is MDHEN, CDR2 SYDVKM, per germline.

J is TRBJ1-1 and V is TRBV27; D call uncertain. Per germline, CDR1 MNHEY and CDR2 SMNVEV (reference sequence). The CDR3 runs 12 residues. With 5 bases removed from V and 1 base from J, the gap between germline ends came to 5 bases. This CDR3 is CASSHRNTEAFF. The CDR3 nucleotides read TGTGCCAGCAGTCACAGGAACACTGAAGCTTTCTTT.

J is TRBJ2-2 and V is TRBV9; TRBD2 matches 11 bases. Germline V gives CDR1 SGDLS, CDR2 YYNGEE. J gave up 3 bases and V 0 bases, and 4 bases lay outside the gene matches. This CDR3 spans 17 amino acids. CDR3 sequence: CASSVDSGRADTGELFF. For the CDR3, the DNA is TGTGCCAGCAGCGTAGATAGCGGGAGGGCCGACACCGGGGAGCTGTTTTTT.

The V call is TRBV12-5, the J call TRBJ1-1; a possible D gene is TRBD1 (5 bases). The germline V gene has CDR1 LGHNT and CDR2 FRNRAP. This CDR3 is 14 amino acids long. The CDR3 bases are TGTGCGCCCACCCGGAGGGGAGAGAACACTGAAGCTTTCTTT. Amino acid sequence: CAPTRRGENTEAFF.

The chain couples TRBV25-1 to TRBJ1-4, with 7 bases lining up with TRBD1. V lost 5 bases and J lost 7; bases outside the gene matches: 7. The CDR3 spans 14 residues. Germline CDR1 reads MGHDK; CDR2 reads SYGVNS. The CDR3 spells CASSRKGALEKLFF. DNA for the CDR3: TGTGCCAGCAGTCGTAAGGGGGCTCTTGAAAAACTGTTTTTT.

A few counts support this clone. The genes are TRBV9 and TRBJ2-1; 11 positions agree with TRBD2. V lost 6 bases and J lost 7; bases outside the gene matches: 3. The germline gives CDR1 SGDLS, CDR2 YYNGEE. CDR3 length equals 13 residues. The CDR3 region has the DNA TGTGCCAGCAACCTAGCGGGAGGTAATGAGCAGTTCTTC. Protein: CASNLAGGNEQFF.

J is TRBJ2-4 and V is TRBV6-1, with D possibly being TRBD2 (6 bases). This CDR3 spans 15 amino acids. Germline lookup yields CDR1 MNHNS and CDR2 SASEGT. Trimming took 1 base from V and 3 from J, leaving 10 bases between them. CDR3 residues: CASSEGSAGKNIQYF. CDR3 nucleotides: TGTGCCAGCAGTGAAGGTTCAGCGGGCAAAAACATTCAGTACTTC.

This rearrangement joins TRBV5-5 to TRBJ2-7, with unresolved D. This CDR3 has 12 amino acids. Germline-derived CDR1 and CDR2 are SGHKS and YYEKEE (reference sequence). The V and J ends lost 4 bases and 4 bases respectively, with 9 bases between them. The chain's CDR3 is CASSLSRYEQYF. CDR3 sequence (DNA): TGTGCCAGCAGCCTCAGTCGGTACGAGCAGTACTTC.

The chain has TRBV18 and TRBJ1-5; 7 positions agree with TRBD1. Per the germline V gene, CDR1 is KGHSH and CDR2 is LQKENI. The V and J ends lost 3 bases and 4 bases, in that order; junction bases with no gene match: 12. This CDR3 is 17 amino acids long. The CDR3 loop reads CASSPTTGYGGNQPQHF. CDR3 DNA sequence: TGTGCCAGCTCACCCACGACAGGGTATGGTGGTAATCAGCCCCAGCATTTT.

CDR3: CASSLEGARSYEQYF. The CDR3 DNA follows: TGTGCCAGCAGCTTAGAGGGGGCAAGATCCTACGAGCAGTACTTC. The V and J genes are TRBV7-9 and TRBJ2-7, with 7 bases aligning to TRBD1. The CDR3 spans 15 residues. V gave up 1 base and J gave up 1 base; unmatched junction bases: 4. Germline V lookup: CDR1 SEHNR, CDR2 FQNEAQ (reference sequence).

The gene calls are TRBV9 and TRBJ2-7; D possibly corresponds to TRBD2 (6 bases). V gave up 5 bases and J gave up 0 bases, with 15 bases separating them. The germline V gene has CDR1 SGDLS and CDR2 YYNGEE. The CDR3 covers 15 residues. CDR3 coding DNA: TGTGCCAGCAGTGACGGGGGAGCTTCCTCCTACGAGCAGTACTTC. The encoded protein is CASSDGGASSYEQYF.

The genes are TRBV7-3 and TRBJ2-7; D is ambiguous. The CDR3 is made up of 15 amino acids. V lost 6 bases, J lost 9 bases, and 24 bases lay in between. CDR1 is SGHTA, CDR2 FQGTGA, per germline. The CDR3 loop reads CASSDPGALPRVQYF. The CDR3 DNA is TGTGCCAGCAGTGACCCGGGTGCGCTCCCACGAGTGCAGTACTTC.

The rearrangement uses TRBV11-1 and TRBJ1-1; 8 positions agree with TRBD1. The CDR3 has 15 amino acids. Germline V gene sequence: CDR1 SGHAT, CDR2 FQDESV (reference sequence). Germline trimming cut 5 bases from V and 3 bases from J; bases unmatched to any gene: 8. The CDR3 here is CASSITRTGYTEAFF. In DNA, the CDR3 is TGTGCCAGCAGCATAACCAGGACAGGGTACACTGAAGCTTTCTTT.